The clone carrying this T cell receptor beta chain was observed a few times. Its matching antigen is unknown. This clone may be a read error of a much larger clone one base away. The sample comes from a study of CD8+CD57+ T cells in acquired aplastic anemia. CDR3 and TCR beta VDJ profiling relied on genomic DNA as the template. TCRdb re-analysed the reads in MiXCR, keeping a single row per CDR3 protein. Of roughly 130,000 distinct CDR3 sequences in the sample, about half were seen once. Trimming removed 7 bases from V and 11 bases from J, with 23 bases in between. The CDR3 runs 14 residues. General study results and limits: The same twenty-nine CD8+ CDR3 sequences occurred in patients and in controls.

Sequenced sample: sorted CD4+, CD8+, or CD8+CD57+ T cells (not recorded which) from PBMCs. This TCR was sampled from a human donor in good health, serving as a control. The chain combines TRBV12-3 or TRBV12-4 with TRBJ1-1, with D maybe TRBD1 (6 bases). In nucleotides, the CDR3 is TGTGCCAGCACCGATAGGGGGGGGCAGACGATGGCTTTCTTT. This translates into CASTDRGGQTMAFF.